The 23 T cell receptor beta chains given below trace back to one sample, sequenced in a study of CD8+ T cells in alopecia areata (dated by TCRdb to 2017 to 2018). The library was made by the immunoSEQ multiplex PCR assay. To provide template for TCR sequencing, every sample had RNA extracted and reverse transcribed into cDNA. Entries here come from immuneACCESS through TCRdb and include only in-frame sequences with V and J called. Some clones fail to appear in such tables; in the studies checked, an unresolved V gene covers under half of the shortfall, and the cause of the remainder is unknown. For this sample the table gives 200,000 to 250,000 clones, of which 50% to 60% were detected only once. Around 1.4% of the sample rests with the top ten. The time point label, as the study defines it: 4 weeks on oral tofacitinib. Taken with the paper, the label for treatment or condition translates to: oral pan-JAK inhibitor, 5-10 mg twice daily.

Sequenced material: CD4+ T cells sorted from blood, taken at week 4, from a patient treated with tofacitinib. The receptor source for this set is a human donor with alopecia areata.

The chain joins TRBV28 to TRBJ1-1; no clear D gene. Trimming shortened V by 8 bases and J by 4 bases, and 11 bases separated the two germline ends. The CDR3 consists of 12 residues. Germline V gene data show CDR1 as MDHEN and CDR2 as SYDVKM. CDR3 nucleotides: TGTGCCAGCCGATCAGTAGGCACTGAAGCTTTCTTT. This codes for CASRSVGTEAFF.

The sample holds a few counts of this clone. The rearrangement uses TRBV19 and TRBJ2-3; 8 bases align to TRBD2. J gave up 3 bases and V 5 bases, and 1 base lay outside the gene matches. The length of the CDR3 is 13 residues. In germline, CDR1 is LNHDA, CDR2 SQIVND (reference sequence). The CDR3 sequence is CASSQRGTDTQYF. CDR3 in DNA: TGTGCCAGTAGTCAGCGGGGGACAGATACGCAGTATTTT.

This sequence joins TRBV30 and TRBJ2-3; D is undetermined. CDR3 length equals 15 residues. V was clipped by 6 bases and J by 1 base, with 17 bases between them. CDR1 is GTSNPN and CDR2 is SVGIG in the germline V gene (reference sequence). CDR3 sequence reads: CACTRPHVGTDTQYF. CDR3 nucleotides: TGTGCCTGCACCAGACCCCATGTGGGCACAGATACGCAGTATTTT.

This clone was detected only a few times. The V and J genes are TRBV2 and TRBJ1-1; 8 positions agree with TRBD1. The CDR3 is made up of 15 amino acids. The germline gives CDR1 SNHLY, CDR2 FYNNEI. V was clipped by 1 base and J by 1 base; unmatched bases: 2. CDR3 region: CASSEDDRGNTEAFF. The CDR3 nucleotides read TGTGCCAGCAGTGAAGATGACAGGGGGAACACTGAAGCTTTCTTT.

As concerns this clone: A read error may produce the germline difference seen at one junction end. V gene TRBV6-4 combines with J gene TRBJ2-7; D perhaps matches TRBD2 (6 bases). This CDR3 contains 8 residues. Germline CDR1 MRHNA, CDR2 SNTAGT. CDR3 region: CASTEEGF. The CDR3 DNA follows: TGTGCCAGCACTGAGGAGGGCTTC.

The rearrangement uses TRBV27 and TRBJ1-2, with D unresolved. The CDR3 runs 14 residues. CDR1 and CDR2 (germline): MNHEY, SMNVEV (reference sequence). The V and J ends lost 8 bases and 6 bases respectively, with 19 bases between them. CDR3 coding DNA: TGTGCCAGCGGATTCCCGGACGGGTTTAATGGCTACACCTTC. Translated, it gives CASGFPDGFNGYTF.

This clone was observed a few times. The chain uses TRBV2 and TRBJ2-1; possibly TRBD1 or TRBD2 for D (5 bases each). Germline V CDR1 and CDR2: SNHLY, FYNNEI. Trimming took 6 bases from V and 7 from J, leaving 16 bases between them. The CDR3 spans 14 residues. The CDR3 is CASSRDPAGNEQFF. The DNA of the CDR3 is TGTGCCAGCAGCCGGGACCCAGCTGGGAATGAGCAGTTCTTC.

This clone turned up a few times. The rearrangement links TRBV5-1 to TRBJ1-1; perhaps TRBD1 as D (6 bases). CDR1 and CDR2 from the germline V gene are SGHRS and YFSETQ. The V and J ends lost 3 bases and 4 bases respectively, with 16 bases between them. The CDR3 consists of 15 residues. As DNA, the CDR3 is TGCGCCAGCAGCTCTCAGGGGTCAGATATCACTGAAGCTTTCTTT. It codes for CASSSQGSDITEAFF.

This clone has a handful of counts. The chain links TRBV27 to TRBJ2-7, with TRBD1 matching 7 bases. The germline CDR1 and CDR2 sequences are MNHEY and SMNVEV (reference sequence). With V trimmed by 9 bases and J by 2 bases, 4 bases remained unmatched. The CDR3 is 12 residues long. CDR3 in DNA: TGTGCCAGGGACAGGCCAACCTACGAGCAGTACTTC. Its protein product is CARDRPTYEQYF.

The rearrangement links TRBV4-1 to TRBJ2-3, with D possibly called TRBD1 or TRBD2 (5 bases each). Germline V gene sequence: CDR1 MGHRA, CDR2 YSYEKL. Trimming stripped 0 bases from V and 7 bases from J, with 14 bases between. The CDR3 spans 15 residues. The DNA of the CDR3 is TGCGCCAGCAGCCAAGATGAGGGGCCGACGAATACGCAGTATTTT. As protein: CASSQDEGPTNTQYF.

The table lists this clone with a few counts. V gene TRBV10-3 combines with J gene TRBJ2-1; D is perhaps TRBD1 (5 bases). The CDR3 is 11 amino acids. Trimming left V 10 bases short and J 9 bases short, with 13 bases between. Looked up from germline, CDR1 is ENHRY and CDR2 is SYGVKD. CDR3 sequence (DNA): TGTGCCACCACACAGGAGCTTGAGCAGTTCTTC. Protein sequence: CATTQELEQFF.

The genes are TRBV6-5 and TRBJ1-2; D ambiguous. The V end was cut by 6 bases, the J end by 8 bases, with 13 bases between. The CDR3 is made up of 12 amino acids. CDR1 is MNHEY, CDR2 SVGAGI, per germline. The CDR3 spells CASSRSGLGYTF. CDR3 nucleotides: TGTGCCAGCAGCCGATCCGGCCTCGGCTACACCTTC.

The CDR3 is CASSTGVVVGELFF. CDR3 bases: TGCGCCAGCAGCACAGGGGTCGTCGTCGGGGAGCTGTTTTTT. This chain uses TRBV5-1 with TRBJ2-2; 7 bases align to TRBD1. The CDR3 sequence is 14 residues long. Germline values: CDR1 SGHRS, CDR2 YFSETQ. With 4 bases clipped from V and 7 bases from J, the junction kept 7 bases outside the gene matches.

The rearrangement uses TRBV25-1 and TRBJ2-3; D call uncertain. Trimming took off 2 bases at V and 3 bases at J, with 9 bases between the two ends. CDR3 size: 14 residues. CDR1 and CDR2 from the germline V gene are MGHDK and SYGVNS. The CDR3 region is CASSERLFTDTQYF. CDR3 bases: TGTGCCAGCAGTGAACGTCTTTTTACAGATACGCAGTATTTT.

V gene TRBV6-6 combines with J gene TRBJ2-7; D tentatively reads TRBD1 or TRBD2 (6 bases each). Germline V CDR1 and CDR2: MNHNY, SVGAGI (reference sequence). Trimming removed 0 bases at V and 2 bases at J, with 11 bases between. This CDR3 has 15 residues. CDR3 sequence (DNA): TGTGCCAGCAGTTACTCGGCGGGACAAACCTACGAGCAGTACTTC. Protein sequence: CASSYSAGQTYEQYF.

The chain couples TRBV7-2 to TRBJ1-5; 8 positions match TRBD1. This CDR3 contains 14 residues. CDR1 is SGHTA and CDR2 is FQGNSA in the germline V gene. V gave up 2 bases and J gave up 5 bases; unmatched junction bases: 2. The CDR3 loop is CASSLKTGDQPQHF. The CDR3 bases are TGTGCCAGCAGCTTAAAGACAGGGGATCAGCCCCAGCATTTT.

Only a few counts were recorded for this clone. The rearrangement links TRBV18 to TRBJ1-5, with D possibly TRBD1 on 6 matching bases. This CDR3 is 14 amino acids long. Trimming cost V 5 bases and J 4 bases, with 12 bases left between them. The germline V gene encodes CDR1 KGHSH and CDR2 LQKENI. The CDR3 loop reads CASSTLDRNQPQHF. CDR3 bases: TGTGCCAGCTCAACACTGGACAGAAATCAGCCCCAGCATTTT.

J is TRBJ1-2 and V is TRBV6-5, with 8 bases identical to TRBD1. There are 11 residues in the CDR3. Germline loops: CDR1 MNHEY, CDR2 SVGAGI. After removal of 6 bases from V and 6 bases from J, the junction contained 0 bases not matched to a gene. Written as DNA, the CDR3 is TGTGCCAGCAGACAGGGGGATGGCTACACCTTC. Protein: CASRQGDGYTF.

The V call is TRBV5-6, the J call TRBJ2-1; D ambiguous. The length of the CDR3 is 15 residues. CDR1 and CDR2 (germline): SGHDT, YYEEEE. V gave up 2 bases and J gave up 1 base, with 10 bases separating them. In DNA, the CDR3 is TGTGCCAGCAGCTTATCTAAACCATCCTACAATGAGCAGTTCTTC. Residues: CASSLSKPSYNEQFF.

V gene TRBV11-2 combines with J gene TRBJ2-7, with D unclear. The V gene's germline CDR1 is SGHAT and CDR2 FQNNGV. The CDR3 length is 14 residues. V was trimmed by 4 bases and J by 5 bases, leaving 15 bases between them. CDR3 DNA sequence: TGTGCCAGCAGCTCCCTAACCGGTGGAAACGAGCAGTACTTC. Translating it yields CASSSLTGGNEQYF.

The chain uses TRBV30 and TRBJ2-1, with D tentatively TRBD1 or TRBD2 (6 bases each). The CDR3 contains 14 residues. Trimming removed 2 bases at V and 6 bases at J, with 14 bases between. CDR1 and CDR2 from the germline V gene are GTSNPN and SVGIG (reference sequence). Here the CDR3 reads CAWSRGGPVNEQFF. The CDR3 region has the DNA TGTGCCTGGAGTAGAGGGGGGCCAGTCAATGAGCAGTTCTTC. Supplemented by reference TRBV30 and TRBJ2-1, the full variable domain reads SQTIHQWPATLVQPVGSPLSLECTVEGTSNPNLYWYRQAAGRGLQLLFYSVGIGQISSEVPQNLSASRPQDRQFILSSKKLLLSDSGFYLCAWSRGGPVNEQFFGPGTRLTVL.

The chain joins TRBV5-1 to TRBJ2-1; no reliable D call. This CDR3 has 16 residues. CDR1 and CDR2 from the germline V gene are SGHRS and YFSETQ. Deletions cut 3 bases from V and 0 bases from J, with 13 bases between. The CDR3, as DNA: TGCGCCAGCAGCTCATTTAGCAGGAGCTCCTACAATGAGCAGTTCTTC. The encoded protein is CASSSFSRSSYNEQFF.

The chain links TRBV29-1 to TRBJ2-2; D gene ambiguous. V lost 4 bases to trimming and J lost 5 bases, with 5 bases between them. The germline gives CDR1 SQVTM, CDR2 ANQGSEA. CDR3 length equals 11 residues. CDR3 in DNA: TGCAGCGTTGGGCTAACCGGGGAGCTGTTTTTT. It translates to CSVGLTGELFF.